The rows below give T cell receptor beta chains drawn from one sample of a study of shared clonotypes between healthy human individuals. Only in-frame clones appear in the TCRdb table, and some are missing; sequencing was by immunoSEQ multiplex PCR. The table includes fewer than 800,000 clones, just over 90% detected once. The sample comprised naive CD8+ T cells sorted from blood. The receptors come from a man aged 30 to 39 in good health. Both conserved end residues are part of each CDR3. The order of the fields is CDR3 protein, V gene, J gene, clone size, D gene. D genes are given only for firm matches. Not all rows give a size; the values are once, few, many and, for expanded clones, a class.

CDR3: CASSMYSNQPQHF
V: TRBV27
J: TRBJ1-5
size: once
D: NA

CDR3: CASSPGGGPGYNEQFF
V: TRBV27
J: TRBJ2-1
size: NA
D: TRBD2

CDR3: CASSHSRAAMNTEAFF
V: TRBV7-6
J: TRBJ1-1
size: once
D: NA

CDR3: CASSLAGEGEYEQFF
V: TRBV7-9
J: TRBJ2-1
size: NA
D: NA

CDR3: CASSYQSSPYNEQFF
V: TRBV11-2
J: TRBJ2-1
size: NA
D: NA

CDR3: CAISGGLAGEGYEQYF
V: TRBV10-3
J: TRBJ2-7
size: NA
D: TRBD2

CDR3: CASSLSLAGGNEQFF
V: TRBV7-3
J: TRBJ2-1
size: once
D: TRBD2

CDR3: CASSLGRHRVYADTQYF
V: TRBV7-6
J: TRBJ2-3
size: NA
D: NA

CDR3: CASSGRSGEHEQYF
V: TRBV18
J: TRBJ2-7
size: NA
D: NA

CDR3: CASSLKGTDQPQHF
V: TRBV28
J: TRBJ1-5
size: NA
D: NA

CDR3: CSVDRLETYEQYF
V: TRBV29-1
J: TRBJ2-7
size: NA
D: NA

CDR3: CASSLLGGDNEQFF
V: TRBV27
J: TRBJ2-1
size: NA
D: NA

CDR3: CASSLDLAPRYNEQFF
V: TRBV7-9
J: TRBJ2-1
size: NA
D: NA

CDR3: CASSLTINGEQFF
V: TRBV7-9
J: TRBJ2-1
size: NA
D: NA

CDR3: CASSLWGRMAEQYF
V: TRBV28
J: TRBJ2-7
size: NA
D: NA

CDR3: CASSKNRDFYEQYF
V: TRBV19
J: TRBJ2-7
size: once
D: NA

CDR3: CASSFLGSGGNQPQHF
V: TRBV27
J: TRBJ1-5
size: NA
D: NA

CDR3: CASSRVPGELFF
V: TRBV4-1
J: TRBJ2-2
size: few
D: NA

CDR3: CASSLKGALSNQPQHF
V: TRBV28
J: TRBJ1-5
size: NA
D: NA

CDR3: CASSFLGDEQYF
V: TRBV7-2
J: TRBJ2-7
size: NA
D: NA

CDR3: CASSTRDRGLTGELFF
V: TRBV18
J: TRBJ2-2
size: NA
D: TRBD1

CDR3: CASSQGLAGEQYF
V: TRBV4-1
J: TRBJ2-7
size: NA
D: NA

CDR3: CASSLDSVNYGYTF
V: TRBV7-9
J: TRBJ1-2
size: NA
D: NA

CDR3: CATSRDGTSGYNEQFF
V: TRBV15
J: TRBJ2-1
size: NA
D: TRBD2

CDR3: CASSPTDSSSYEQYF
V: TRBV18
J: TRBJ2-7
size: NA
D: NA

CDR3: CAWSVSYEQYF
V: TRBV30
J: TRBJ2-7
size: NA
D: NA

CDR3: CASSPRQGISYNEQFF
V: TRBV7-9
J: TRBJ2-1
size: NA
D: TRBD1

CDR3: CASSQADNEQFF
V: TRBV4-3
J: TRBJ2-1
size: once
D: NA

CDR3: CASSLGPGTSGRYYNEQFF
V: TRBV7-9
J: TRBJ2-1
size: NA
D: TRBD2

CDR3: CASSQELRQLGGEQYF
V: TRBV14
J: TRBJ2-7
size: NA
D: NA

CDR3: CSVEDVELGTDTQYF
V: TRBV29-1
J: TRBJ2-3
size: once
D: NA

CDR3: CATSSSSTGAEAFF
V: TRBV15
J: TRBJ1-1
size: NA
D: NA

CDR3: CASIGSGREGNEQFF
V: TRBV2
J: TRBJ2-1
size: NA
D: TRBD2